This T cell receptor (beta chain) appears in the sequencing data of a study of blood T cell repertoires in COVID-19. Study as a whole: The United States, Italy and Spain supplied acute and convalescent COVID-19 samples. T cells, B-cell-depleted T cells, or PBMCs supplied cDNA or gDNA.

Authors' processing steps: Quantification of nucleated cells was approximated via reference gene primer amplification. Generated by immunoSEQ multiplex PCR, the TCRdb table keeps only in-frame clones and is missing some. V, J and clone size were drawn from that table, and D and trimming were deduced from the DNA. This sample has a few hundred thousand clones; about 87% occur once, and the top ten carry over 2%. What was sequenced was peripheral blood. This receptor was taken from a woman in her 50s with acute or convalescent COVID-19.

The CDR3 region has the DNA TGCGCCAGCAGCCCTCAGGGGTCCTCCTACGAGCAGTACTTC. It is translated as CASSPQGSSYEQYF. The V and J genes are TRBV5-1 and TRBJ2-7; possible D gene TRBD1, 6 bases. Germline values: CDR1 SGHRS, CDR2 YFSETQ. The CDR3 runs 14 residues. Between the trimmed V and J ends, which lost 4 bases and 0 bases, there was a span of 11 bases.